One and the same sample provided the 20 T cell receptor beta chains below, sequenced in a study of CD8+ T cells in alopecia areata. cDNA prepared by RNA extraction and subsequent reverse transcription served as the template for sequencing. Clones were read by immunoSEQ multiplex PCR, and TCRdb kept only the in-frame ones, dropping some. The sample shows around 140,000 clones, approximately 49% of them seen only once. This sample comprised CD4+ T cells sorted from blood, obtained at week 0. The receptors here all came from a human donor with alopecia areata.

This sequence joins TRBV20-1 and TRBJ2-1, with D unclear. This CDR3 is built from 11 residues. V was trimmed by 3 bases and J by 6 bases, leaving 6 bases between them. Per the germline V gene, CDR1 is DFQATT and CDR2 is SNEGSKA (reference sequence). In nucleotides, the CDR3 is TGCAGTGCTAGCCGGGCCAATGAGCAGTTCTTC. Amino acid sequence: CSASRANEQFF.

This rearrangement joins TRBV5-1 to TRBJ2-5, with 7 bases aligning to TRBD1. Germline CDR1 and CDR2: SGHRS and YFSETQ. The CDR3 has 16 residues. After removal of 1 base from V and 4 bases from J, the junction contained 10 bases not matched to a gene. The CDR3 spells CASSLPLTGVGETQYF. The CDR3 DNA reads TGCGCCAGCAGCTTGCCCCTTACAGGGGTAGGAGAGACCCAGTACTTC.

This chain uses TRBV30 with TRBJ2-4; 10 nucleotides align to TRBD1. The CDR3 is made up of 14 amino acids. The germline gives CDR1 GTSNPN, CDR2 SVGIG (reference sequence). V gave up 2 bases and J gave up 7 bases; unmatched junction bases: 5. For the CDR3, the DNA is TGTGCCTGGAGTCCCCCGGGACAGGGGAACATTCAGTACTTC. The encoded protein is CAWSPPGQGNIQYF.

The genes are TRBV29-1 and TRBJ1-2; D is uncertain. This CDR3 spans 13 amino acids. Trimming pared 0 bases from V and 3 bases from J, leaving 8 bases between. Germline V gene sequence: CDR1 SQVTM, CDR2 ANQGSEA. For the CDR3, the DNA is TGCAGCGTTGAAGATCGTCGGTACTATGGCTACACCTTC. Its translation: CSVEDRRYYGYTF. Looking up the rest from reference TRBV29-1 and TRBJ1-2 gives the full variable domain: SAVISQKPSRDICQRGTSLTIQCQVDSQVTMMFWYRQQPGQSLTLIATANQGSEATYESGFVIDKFPISRPNLTFSTLTVSNMSPEDSSIYLCSVEDRRYYGYTFGSGTRLTVV.

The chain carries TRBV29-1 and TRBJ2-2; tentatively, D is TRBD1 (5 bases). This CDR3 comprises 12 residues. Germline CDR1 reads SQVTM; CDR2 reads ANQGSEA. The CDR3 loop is CGARENTGELFF. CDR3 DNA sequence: TGCGGGGCCAGGGAGAACACCGGGGAGCTGTTTTTT.

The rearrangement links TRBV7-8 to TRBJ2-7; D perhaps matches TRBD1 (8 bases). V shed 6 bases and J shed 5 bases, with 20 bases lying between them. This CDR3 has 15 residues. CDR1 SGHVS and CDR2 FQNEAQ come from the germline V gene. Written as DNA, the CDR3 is TGTGCCAGCAGGACCAGCGGGACAGGCATCCACGAGCAGTACTTC. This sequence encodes CASRTSGTGIHEQYF.

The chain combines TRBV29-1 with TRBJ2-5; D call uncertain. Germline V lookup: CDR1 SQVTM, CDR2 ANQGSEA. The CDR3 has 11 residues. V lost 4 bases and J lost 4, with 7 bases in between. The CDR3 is CSVVRTETQYF. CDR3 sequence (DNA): TGCAGCGTTGTGAGAACAGAGACCCAGTACTTC.

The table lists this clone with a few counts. The CDR3 here is CASSQDHHYAGVSTDTQYF. The CDR3 coding sequence is TGCGCCAGCAGCCAAGACCACCACTACGCGGGAGTTTCCACAGATACGCAGTATTTT. The J gene is TRBJ2-3, the V gene TRBV4-3; 7 nucleotides align to TRBD2. The V segment lost 0 bases and the J segment 2 bases; nucleotides outside the gene matches: 14. The CDR3 length is 19 residues. Germline lookup yields CDR1 LGHNA and CDR2 YSLEER.

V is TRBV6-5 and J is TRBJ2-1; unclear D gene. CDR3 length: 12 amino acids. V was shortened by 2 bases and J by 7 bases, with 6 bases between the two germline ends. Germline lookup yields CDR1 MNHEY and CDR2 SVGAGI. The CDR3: CASSYAGNEQFF. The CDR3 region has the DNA TGTGCCAGCAGTTACGCCGGGAATGAGCAGTTCTTC.

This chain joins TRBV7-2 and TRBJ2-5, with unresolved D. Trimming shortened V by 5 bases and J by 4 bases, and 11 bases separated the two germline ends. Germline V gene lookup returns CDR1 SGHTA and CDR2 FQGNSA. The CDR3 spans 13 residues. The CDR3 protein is CASSNNQRETQYF. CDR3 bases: TGTGCCAGCAGCAATAATCAGAGAGAGACCCAGTACTTC.

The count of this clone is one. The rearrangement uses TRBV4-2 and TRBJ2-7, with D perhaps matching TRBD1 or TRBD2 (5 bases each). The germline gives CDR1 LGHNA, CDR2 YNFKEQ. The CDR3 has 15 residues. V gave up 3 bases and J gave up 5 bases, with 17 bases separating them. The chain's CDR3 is CASSQGTRGYDEQYF. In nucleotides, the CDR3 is TGTGCCAGCAGCCAGGGGACCCGCGGCTACGACGAGCAGTACTTC.

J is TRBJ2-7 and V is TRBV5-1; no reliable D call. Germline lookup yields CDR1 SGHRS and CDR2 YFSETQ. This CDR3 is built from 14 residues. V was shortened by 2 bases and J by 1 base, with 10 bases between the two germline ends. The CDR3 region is CASSLDWISYEQYF. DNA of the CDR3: TGCGCCAGCAGCTTAGACTGGATTTCCTACGAGCAGTACTTC.

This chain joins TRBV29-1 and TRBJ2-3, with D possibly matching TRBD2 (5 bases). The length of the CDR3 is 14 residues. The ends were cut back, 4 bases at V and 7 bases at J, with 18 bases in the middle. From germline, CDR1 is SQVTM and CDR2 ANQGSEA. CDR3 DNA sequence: TGCAGCGTTGTGGGCACTAGGTTAATATATACGCAGTATTTT. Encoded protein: CSVVGTRLIYTQYF.

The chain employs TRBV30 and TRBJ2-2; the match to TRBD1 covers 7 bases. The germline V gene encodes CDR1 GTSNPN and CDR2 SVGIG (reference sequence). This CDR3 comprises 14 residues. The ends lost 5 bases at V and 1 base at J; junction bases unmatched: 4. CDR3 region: CAWARQGNTGELFF. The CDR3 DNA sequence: TGTGCCTGGGCCCGACAGGGGAACACCGGGGAGCTGTTTTTT.

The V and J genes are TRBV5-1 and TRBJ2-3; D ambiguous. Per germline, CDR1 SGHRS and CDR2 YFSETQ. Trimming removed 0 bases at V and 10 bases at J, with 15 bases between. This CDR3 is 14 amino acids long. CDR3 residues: CASSLAGEAFAQYF. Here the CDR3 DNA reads TGCGCCAGCAGCTTGGCGGGTGAGGCGTTTGCGCAGTATTTT.

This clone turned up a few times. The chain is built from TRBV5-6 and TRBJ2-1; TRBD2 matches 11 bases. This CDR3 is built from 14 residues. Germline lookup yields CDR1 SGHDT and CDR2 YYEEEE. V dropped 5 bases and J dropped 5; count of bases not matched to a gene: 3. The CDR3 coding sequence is TGTGCCAGCAGGACGGGACTAGCGGACAATGAGCAGTTCTTC. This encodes CASRTGLADNEQFF. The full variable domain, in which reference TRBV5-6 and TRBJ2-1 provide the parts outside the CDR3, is DAGVTQSPTHLIKTRGQQVTLRCSPKSGHDTVSWYQQALGQGPQFIFQYYEEEERQRGNFPDRFSGHQFPNYSSELNVNALLLGDSALYLCASRTGLADNEQFFGPGTRLTVL.

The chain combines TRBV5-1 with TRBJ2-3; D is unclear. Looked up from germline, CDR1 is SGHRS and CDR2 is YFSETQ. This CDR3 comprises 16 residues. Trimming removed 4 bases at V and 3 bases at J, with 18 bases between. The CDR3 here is CASSGGRSAATDTQYF. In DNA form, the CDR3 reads TGCGCCAGCAGCGGTGGTAGGTCGGCGGCAACAGATACGCAGTATTTT.

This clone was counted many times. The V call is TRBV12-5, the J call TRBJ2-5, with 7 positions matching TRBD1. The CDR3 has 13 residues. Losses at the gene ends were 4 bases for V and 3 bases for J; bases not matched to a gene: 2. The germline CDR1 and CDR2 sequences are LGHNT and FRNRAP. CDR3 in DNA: TGTGCTAGTGGTTCCGGGACAGAAGAGACCCAGTACTTC. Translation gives CASGSGTEETQYF. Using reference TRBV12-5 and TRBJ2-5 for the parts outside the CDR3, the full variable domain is DARVTQTPRHKVTEMGQEVTMRCQPILGHNTVFWYRQTMMQGLELLAYFRNRAPLDDSGMPKDRFSAEMPDATLATLKIQPSEPRDSAVYFCASGSGTEETQYFGPGTRLLVL.

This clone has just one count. CDR3 DNA: TGTGCCATCAGTGAGCCGGGTGGCGGGACCACCTACGAGCAGTACTTC. Translating gives CAISEPGGGTTYEQYF. J is TRBJ2-7 and V is TRBV10-3, with a weak D call TRBD2 (6 bases). V lost 2 bases and J 2 bases, leaving 16 bases between the germline ends. From germline, CDR1 is ENHRY and CDR2 SYGVKD. The CDR3 runs to 16 residues.

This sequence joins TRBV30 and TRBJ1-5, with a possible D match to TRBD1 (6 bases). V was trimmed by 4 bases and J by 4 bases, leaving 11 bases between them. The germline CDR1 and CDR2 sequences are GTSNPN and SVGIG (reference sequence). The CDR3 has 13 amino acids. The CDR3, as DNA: TGTGCCTGGAACCGACAGGAAAATCAGCCCCAGCATTTT. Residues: CAWNRQENQPQHF.